This is a list of T cell receptor beta chains from one sample in a study of T cell responses to AZD1222 COVID-19 vaccine. Produced via immunoSEQ multiplex PCR; TCRdb's table is partial and in-frame only. The profile shows about 110,000 clones, less than 90% of them singletons. The sequences come from peripheral blood, collected on day 0 of AZD1222 vaccination. The receptors originated from an adult in good health. The conserved cysteine and the conserved F or W are not part of the CDR3 here. Fields, in order: V gene, CDR3 protein.

V gene: TRBV3-1/TRBV3-2
CDR3 protein: ASSLRQGNEKLF

V gene: TRBV6-5
CDR3 protein: ASRSTGGGNQPQH

V gene: TRBV29-1
CDR3 protein: SVGAANTEAF

V gene: TRBV11-2
CDR3 protein: ASSLVGEVSDTQY

V gene: TRBV5-5
CDR3 protein: ASSLVPDRSWDSPLH

V gene: TRBV4-1
CDR3 protein: ASSQDWGNEKLF

V gene: TRBV28
CDR3 protein: ASSFRGLNTEAF

V gene: TRBV10-1
CDR3 protein: ASTFKRQGEGCGYT

V gene: TRBV29-1
CDR3 protein: SAGLAGRNEQF

V gene: TRBV19
CDR3 protein: ASSIRASGSAFYNEQF

V gene: TRBV3-1/TRBV3-2
CDR3 protein: ASSHLATSGGLWNEQF

V gene: TRBV10-3
CDR3 protein: AISESGRVETQY

V gene: TRBV5-1
CDR3 protein: ASRPGGPETGELF

V gene: TRBV5-4
CDR3 protein: ASTPGPGGPYEQY

V gene: TRBV27
CDR3 protein: ASSLRTGYNSPLH

V gene: TRBV6-6
CDR3 protein: ASSPGGLAGANEQF

V gene: TRBV5-6
CDR3 protein: ASDRGAGTYEQY

V gene: TRBV7-8
CDR3 protein: ASSLARERETQY

V gene: TRBV2
CDR3 protein: ASSVPPRLARGTDTQY

V gene: TRBV29-1
CDR3 protein: SPYNEQF

V gene: TRBV4-1
CDR3 protein: ASSAPGRSDREVDGYT

V gene: TRBV30
CDR3 protein: AWSSGLAGNEQF

V gene: TRBV3-1/TRBV3-2
CDR3 protein: ASSPMTETYGYT

V gene: TRBV27
CDR3 protein: ASSLEGETQY

V gene: TRBV20-1
CDR3 protein: SAKTGTEAF

V gene: TRBV3-1/TRBV3-2
CDR3 protein: ASSPTGGVYGYT

V gene: TRBV18
CDR3 protein: ASSPFGQGAADTQY

V gene: TRBV3-1/TRBV3-2
CDR3 protein: ASSQNLIGRGYT

V gene: TRBV7-8
CDR3 protein: ASSLRTVNTEAF

V gene: TRBV6-5
CDR3 protein: ASSRDTSGNTIY

V gene: TRBV28
CDR3 protein: ASTTGNQPQH

V gene: TRBV28
CDR3 protein: ASKPSWGPTENTEAF

V gene: TRBV4-1
CDR3 protein: ASSQTGGGEKLF

V gene: TRBV27
CDR3 protein: ASSLMGGVGNQPQH

V gene: TRBV28
CDR3 protein: ASSRGVSGYT

V gene: TRBV7-9
CDR3 protein: ASSPPPAGNTIY

V gene: TRBV20-1
CDR3 protein: SASSGRQYYGYT

V gene: TRBV5-8
CDR3 protein: ASSLSVGHSNQPQH

V gene: TRBV11-2
CDR3 protein: ASSLGGTGNQPQH

V gene: TRBV7-8
CDR3 protein: ASSPGGWDSPLH

V gene: TRBV19
CDR3 protein: ASSKGLAGGLRSEQY

V gene: TRBV2
CDR3 protein: ASSRRQVLNTEAF

V gene: TRBV5-6
CDR3 protein: ASSSTGEANEKLF

V gene: TRBV6-5
CDR3 protein: ASSPRGSNSPLH

V gene: TRBV7-2
CDR3 protein: ASSSGPSSYEQY

V gene: TRBV19
CDR3 protein: ASSWGPNTEAF

V gene: TRBV6-5
CDR3 protein: ASTPLASGRYEQY

V gene: TRBV7-8
CDR3 protein: ASSIGTGGSYEQY

V gene: TRBV7-8
CDR3 protein: ASSSILRTGQSYEQY

V gene: TRBV9
CDR3 protein: ASSVGGGAALH

V gene: TRBV4-2
CDR3 protein: ASSQASGRGDEQY

V gene: TRBV5-1
CDR3 protein: ASSLGQGLNTEAF